Below, 25 T cell receptor beta chains from the same sample are listed, as sequenced in a study of shared clonotypes between healthy human individuals (dated by TCRdb to the early 2020s). CD8 naive samples were obtained by positive selection for CCR7 among CD45RO-negative cells, yielding a CD45RA+CCR7+ population from which TemRA cells were excluded. Libraries were built with the immunoSEQ multiplex PCR assay. The table was pulled from immuneACCESS by TCRdb, which kept in-frame rearrangements only. Such tables lose some clones; where checked, under half of the loss comes from unresolved V genes, and the rest has no known cause. For this sample there are about 2.1 million clones; over 85% appear just once. Together, the top ten hold about 1.6% of the sample. Sequenced: naive CD8+ T cells from PBMCs. According to the study, the label for this sample's cell subset or site signals: CD45RA+CCR7+. These receptors originate from a man younger than 35 in good health. Some clones in this sample may be carry-over from other donors' samples.

The V call is TRBV9, the J call TRBJ2-2; no reliable D call. The germline V gene has CDR1 SGDLS and CDR2 YYNGEE. The CDR3 contains 15 residues. The germline V and J ends were trimmed by 0 bases and 5 bases, with 11 bases remaining between them. The chain's CDR3 is CASSVVGKRTGELFF. In DNA, the CDR3 is TGTGCCAGCAGCGTAGTAGGAAAGAGGACCGGGGAGCTGTTTTTT.

The CDR3 coding sequence is TGTGCCAGCAGTTACTTAGGGGGACCCGACTATGGCTACACCTTC. This sequence encodes CASSYLGGPDYGYTF. The chain combines TRBV6-6 with TRBJ1-2; weak D call: TRBD1 (6 bases). Trimming left V 1 base short and J 3 bases short, with 12 bases between. There are 15 residues in the CDR3. The V gene's germline CDR1 is MNHNY and CDR2 SVGAGI (reference sequence).

V gene TRBV5-4 combines with J gene TRBJ1-2; D is unresolved. Trimming took 2 bases from V and 4 from J, leaving 15 bases between them. Looked up from germline, CDR1 is SGHNT and CDR2 is YYREEE (reference sequence). The CDR3 loop spans 15 amino acids. CDR3 in DNA: TGTGCCAGCAGCTTAGTAGGGTCGGAGATCTATGGCTACACCTTC. Its protein product is CASSLVGSEIYGYTF.

V and J are TRBV28 and TRBJ2-5; no reliable D call. Trimming took 5 bases from V and 1 from J, leaving 11 bases between them. Germline V CDR1 and CDR2: MDHEN, SYDVKM. The CDR3 spans 14 residues. The CDR3 nucleotides read TGTGCCAGCAGTAGTCTGCGACTCCAAGAGACCCAGTACTTC. Amino acid sequence: CASSSLRLQETQYF.

For the CDR3, the DNA is TGTGCCAGCAGTTTTGGGAGGGGGGCCACTGAAGCTTTCTTT. Translated, it gives CASSFGRGATEAFF. The chain is built from TRBV28 and TRBJ1-1; perhaps TRBD1 as D (6 bases). Germline CDR1 MDHEN, CDR2 SYDVKM. Trimming pared 3 bases from V and 4 bases from J, leaving 12 bases between. The CDR3 sequence is 14 residues long. Complete variable domain (other parts from reference TRBV28 and TRBJ1-1): DVKVTQSSRYLVKRTGEKVFLECVQDMDHENMFWYRQDPGLGLRLIYFSYDVKMKEKGDIPEGYSVSREKKERFSLILESASTNQTSMYLCASSFGRGATEAFFGQGTRLTVV.

The rearrangement uses TRBV29-1 and TRBJ2-7, with D unresolved. The CDR3 runs to 11 residues. Per germline, CDR1 SQVTM and CDR2 ANQGSEA. V gave up 4 bases and J gave up 3 bases, with 7 bases separating them. This chain's CDR3 is CSVVLDYEQYF. The CDR3 DNA is TGCAGCGTTGTGTTAGACTACGAGCAGTACTTC.

The genes are TRBV2 and TRBJ1-1; unclear D gene. The CDR3 consists of 12 residues. CDR1 is SNHLY and CDR2 is FYNNEI in the germline V gene. Trimming shortened V by 5 bases and J by 5 bases, and 9 bases separated the two germline ends. The CDR3 loop is CASSYGPTEAFF. In nucleotides, the CDR3 is TGTGCCAGCAGTTACGGGCCGACTGAAGCTTTCTTT.

The J gene is TRBJ2-7, the V gene TRBV7-9, with a tentative D call TRBD1 (5 bases). The CDR3 has 16 residues. V was trimmed by 3 bases and J by 2 bases, leaving 17 bases between them. Germline lookup yields CDR1 SEHNR and CDR2 FQNEAQ (reference sequence). CDR3 residues: CASSFPRSGQPYEQYF. The DNA of the CDR3 is TGTGCCAGCAGCTTCCCTAGGTCAGGACAACCCTACGAGCAGTACTTC.

The chain has TRBV6-1 and TRBJ2-4; no clear D gene. V lost 6 bases and J lost 13, with 10 bases in between. The CDR3 runs to 10 residues. Germline V gene lookup returns CDR1 MNHNS and CDR2 SASEGT. CDR3 sequence reads: CASRDGEQYF. In DNA, the CDR3 is TGTGCCAGCAGGGATGGAGAACAGTACTTC.

This clone was seen only a few times. The chain employs TRBV27 and TRBJ2-7; 9 positions agree with TRBD1. CDR1 and CDR2 from the germline V gene are MNHEY and SMNVEV (reference sequence). The CDR3 loop spans 15 amino acids. V lost 5 bases and J lost 3; bases outside the gene matches: 8. This chain's CDR3 is CASSPLGQGHYEQYF. CDR3 coding DNA: TGTGCCAGCAGTCCCCTGGGACAGGGTCACTACGAGCAGTACTTC.

The rearrangement uses TRBV7-2 and TRBJ1-5, with no clear D. Germline CDR1 reads SGHTA; CDR2 reads FQGNSA. CDR3 length: 15 residues. The V end was cut by 0 bases, the J end by 1 base, with 7 bases between. In DNA form, the CDR3 reads TGTGCCAGCAGCTTAGCGGACGGGAGCAATCAGCCCCAGCATTTT. Its translation is CASSLADGSNQPQHF.

The chain carries TRBV7-9 and TRBJ2-1, with D tentatively TRBD2 (6 bases). The CDR3 sequence is 16 residues long. Germline values: CDR1 SEHNR, CDR2 FQNEAQ (reference sequence). V lost 3 bases and J lost 2, with 14 bases in between. Here the CDR3 reads CASSFGGSGPYNEQFF. The CDR3 DNA sequence: TGTGCCAGCAGCTTTGGAGGGAGCGGACCCTACAATGAGCAGTTCTTC.

Written as DNA, the CDR3 is TGTGCCAGCAGCCCCATAGGGACAGGCCCGCACACCGGGGAGCTGTTTTTT. Translated, it gives CASSPIGTGPHTGELFF. The chain carries TRBV7-7 and TRBJ2-2, with 8 nucleotides matching TRBD1. Germline V CDR1 and CDR2: SSHAT, FNYEAQ (reference sequence). V lost 5 bases to trimming and J lost 3 bases; unmatched junction nucleotides: 11. This CDR3 has 17 amino acids.

Only one count was recorded for this clone. The chain links TRBV4-1 to TRBJ2-1; TRBD2 aligns across 9 bases. The CDR3 covers 19 residues. V was pared by 0 bases and J by 4 bases, with 13 bases of the junction left unmatched. Germline V CDR1 and CDR2: MGHRA, YSYEKL. The CDR3 DNA reads as TGCGCCAGCAGCCAAGAGGTGGGTGTGCTAGCGGGAACTTACAATGAGCAGTTCTTC. Translating gives CASSQEVGVLAGTYNEQFF.

As regards this clone: Other nucleotide sequences from this sample produce the same CDR3. The chain's CDR3 is CASSPQREGLYEQYF. In DNA, the CDR3 is TGTGCCAGCAGTCCCCAGCGGGAGGGCCTCTACGAGCAGTACTTC. V gene TRBV27 combines with J gene TRBJ2-7, with TRBD2 matching over 10 bases. Germline-derived CDR1 and CDR2 are MNHEY and SMNVEV (reference sequence). The CDR3 spans 15 residues. V was clipped by 5 bases and J by 3 bases; unmatched bases: 7.

V gene TRBV29-1 combines with J gene TRBJ2-2; TRBD2 might be the D (6 bases). This CDR3 is built from 15 residues. With 6 bases removed from V and 9 bases from J, the gap between germline ends came to 23 bases. Germline values: CDR1 SQVTM, CDR2 ANQGSEA. The CDR3 nucleotides are TGCAGCGTCGATGCATGGGACTTTGGAAACAGGGAGCTGTTTTTT. Amino acid sequence: CSVDAWDFGNRELFF.

The chain is built from TRBV4-1 and TRBJ2-2; no definite D call. The V end lost 4 bases, the J end lost 6 bases, and 12 bases lay between the germline ends. Germline V gene sequence: CDR1 MGHRA, CDR2 YSYEKL. CDR3 length equals 14 residues. Here the CDR3 reads CASSPLENPGELFF. As DNA, the CDR3 is TGCGCCAGCAGCCCCCTGGAGAATCCCGGGGAGCTGTTTTTT.

The genes are TRBV19 and TRBJ2-1; D perhaps matches TRBD2 (6 bases). Trimming shortened V by 3 bases and J by 4 bases, and 13 bases separated the two germline ends. This CDR3 is 15 amino acids long. The germline V gene encodes CDR1 LNHDA and CDR2 SQIVND (reference sequence). CDR3 in DNA: TGTGCCAGTAGTATTGAACTAGCCTCATACAATGAGCAGTTCTTC. Translation: CASSIELASYNEQFF.

The chain employs TRBV14 and TRBJ2-3; D call uncertain. Per germline, CDR1 SGHDN and CDR2 FVKESK. Trimming pared 4 bases from V and 8 bases from J, leaving 10 bases between. The CDR3 loop spans 12 amino acids. The CDR3 DNA follows: TGTGCCAGCAGCCCTTGGGAAGGTACGCAGTATTTT. The encoded protein is CASSPWEGTQYF. The full variable domain, completed using reference TRBV14 and TRBJ2-3, is EAGVTQFPSHSVIEKGQTVTLRCDPISGHDNLYWYRRVMGKEIKFLLHFVKESKQDESGMPNNRFLAERTGGTYSTLKVQPAELEDSGVYFCASSPWEGTQYFGPGTRLTVL.

The chain has TRBV19 and TRBJ2-1; TRBD2 aligns across 7 bases. This CDR3 is 14 amino acids long. Germline CDR1 and CDR2: LNHDA and SQIVND (reference sequence). V lost 3 bases and J lost 9; bases outside the gene matches: 8. CDR3 nucleotides: TGTGCCAGTAGTATGCGGGGGTCATGGGGTGAGCAGTTCTTC. The encoded protein is CASSMRGSWGEQFF.

The V and J genes are TRBV5-4 and TRBJ1-2; possibly TRBD1 for D (6 bases). Trimming took 1 base from V and 8 from J, leaving 12 bases between them. Per the germline V gene, CDR1 is SGHNT and CDR2 is YYREEE (reference sequence). This CDR3 has 13 amino acids. CDR3 sequence (DNA): TGTGCCAGCAGCTTGAGGGGGGGCCTCGGCTACACCTTC. Its protein is CASSLRGGLGYTF.

This clone occurred once. The V and J genes are TRBV4-2 and TRBJ2-5; the D gene is possibly TRBD2 (5 bases). With 3 bases removed from V and 4 bases from J, the gap between germline ends came to 12 bases. CDR3 size: 14 residues. Germline-derived CDR1 and CDR2 are LGHNA and YNFKEQ. CDR3 sequence: CASSQGSKGETQYF. CDR3 coding DNA: TGTGCCAGCAGCCAGGGGAGTAAAGGAGAGACCCAGTACTTC.

The gene calls are TRBV5-1 and TRBJ2-7, with 7 bases identical to TRBD1. Trimming removed 1 base from V and 6 bases from J; junction bases left unmatched: 13. The CDR3 has 16 amino acids. Germline V gives CDR1 SGHRS, CDR2 YFSETQ. The CDR3 is CASSLFLGGPGIEQYF. CDR3 coding DNA: TGCGCCAGCAGCTTGTTCCTAGGGGGCCCGGGGATCGAGCAGTACTTC.

The chain links TRBV5-5 to TRBJ2-7, with D hard to call. The germline V gene has CDR1 SGHKS and CDR2 YYEKEE (reference sequence). The CDR3 covers 15 residues. Trimming removed 0 bases from V and 2 bases from J, with 12 bases in between. CDR3 DNA sequence: TGTGCCAGCAGCTTGGGGGCAACCGCGGCCTACGAGCAGTACTTC. Amino acids: CASSLGATAAYEQYF.

The chain employs TRBV28 and TRBJ2-7; 7 bases match TRBD2. CDR3 size: 18 residues. CDR1 and CDR2 from the germline V gene are MDHEN and SYDVKM. J gave up 5 bases and V 2 bases, and 18 bases lay outside the gene matches. The CDR3 DNA reads TGTGCCAGCAGTTTACCCCCTCCGACTAGCTCCTCGGGGGACGAGCAGTACTTC. It codes for CASSLPPPTSSSGDEQYF.